The source of this T cell receptor (beta chain) is a study of T cell responses to AZD1222 COVID-19 vaccine. Study-wide results and caveats: Targets within unmutated variant regions were reportedly found for nearly half of spike-specific TCRs.

With 2 bases removed from V and 6 bases from J, the gap between germline ends came to 13 bases. The CDR3 extends over 14 amino acids. The germline V gene encodes CDR1 MDHEN and CDR2 SYDVKM. Profiled with immunoSEQ multiplex PCR; TCRdb holds only in-frame clones, not every one. There are 100,000 to 150,000 clones in the sample; 70% to 85% occur only once, and about 27% lies in the top ten. A remark on this clone: The antigen is not known.

Sequencing used peripheral blood, obtained 28 days after the second AZD1222 dose. The rearrangement links TRBV28 to TRBJ1-2; D unclear. This clonotype was sampled from an adult who received the AZD1222 COVID-19 vaccine. CDR3 protein: CASSLLTVLNGYTF. In nucleotides, the CDR3 is TGTGCCAGCAGTTTACTCACAGTGTTAAATGGCTACACCTTC.